This T cell receptor (beta chain) was documented in a study of OX40 agonist ivuxolimab in advanced cancers. About the research overall: Aged about 20 to 80 with a mean of about 60 years, they were about 78% male.

The data were produced by immunoSEQ multiplex PCR, yet TCRdb's version contains in-frame clones alone and is incomplete. There are approximately 88,000 clones in the sample; nearly 90% occur only once, and 0.72% lies in the top ten. The CDR3 loop spans 15 amino acids. The germline V gene has CDR1 MGHRA and CDR2 YSYEKL. J lost 4 bases, V lost 0 bases, and 4 bases had no gene match. The receptor was isolated from an adult with an advanced solid tumor such as melanoma, head and neck, liver or kidney cancer. Sequenced material: CD4+ or CD8+ T cells sorted from blood, taken in a trial of the OX40 agonist ivuxolimab. The gene calls are TRBV4-1 and TRBJ1-2; 8 bases agree with TRBD1. CDR3 protein: CASSQDRGRGYGYTF. CDR3 nucleotide sequence: TGCGCCAGCAGCCAAGACAGGGGGCGAGGCTATGGCTACACCTTC.